The TCR beta chain described here comes from a study of cytomegalovirus exposure and HLA in healthy donors. Study information: In terms of ancestry, the Caucasian-associated cluster contained more than 65% of the 300 to 400 genotyped donors.

In its sample, this clone was seen once. Whereas donors were nominally healthy upon sampling, unrecorded immune exposures were probable. The PCR employed 60 Vbeta primers together with 13 Jbeta primers. Some clones are missing from TCRdb's copy, which holds only in-frame ones; the method was immunoSEQ multiplex PCR. The sample records fewer than 150,000 clones, roughly 74% being singletons. The CDR3 spans 16 residues. The germline CDR1 and CDR2 sequences are SGHRS and YFSETQ. V shed 0 bases and J 6 bases; nucleotides not matched to a gene: 10. The gene calls are TRBV5-1 and TRBJ2-3, with 7 bases aligning to TRBD2. The receptor was derived from a woman aged 35 to 49 in good health and CMV-seropositive. Sequencing was performed on PBMCs. The CDR3 region has the DNA TGCGCCAGCAGCTTGGCCTTGGTGCGGGAGATGGATACGCAGTATTTT. Protein product: CASSLALVREMDTQYF.